The 10 T cell receptor beta chains below come from one sample, sequenced in a study of a mutant IDH1 vaccine in newly diagnosed glioma. These TCRs' antigens remain unknown. Only in-frame clones appear in the TCRdb table, and some are missing; sequencing was by immunoSEQ multiplex PCR. The sample carries approximately 28,000 clones, around 80% recorded once. This sample's time point: week 23, last vaccination. One vaccine dose held 300 ug of mutant IDH1 20-mer peptide and came with topical imiquimod. The sequencing here drew on PBMCs, taken from a glioma patient whose treatment included an IDH1 peptide vaccine. Source of these receptors: a young woman with glioma.

The chain combines TRBV11-3 with TRBJ2-7; D remains unclear. This CDR3 region has 17 residues. Germline CDR1 SGHNT, CDR2 YENEEA. The V and J ends lost 4 bases and 1 base respectively, with 20 bases between them. CDR3 sequence reads: CASSSTLAVDGSYEQYF. In nucleotides, the CDR3 is TGTGCCAGCAGCTCCACTTTAGCTGTTGACGGATCCTACGAGCAGTACTTC. The whole variable domain, remainder taken from reference TRBV11-3 and TRBJ2-7, is EAGVVQSPRYKIIEKKQPVAFWCNPISGHNTLYWYLQNLGQGPELLIRYENEEAVDDSQLPKDRFSAERLKGVDSTLKIQPAELGDSAVYLCASSSTLAVDGSYEQYFGPGTRLTVT.

The chain has TRBV18 and TRBJ1-1; TRBD1 might be the D (5 bases). V was pared by 3 bases and J by 0 bases, with 5 bases between. Germline assignment: CDR1 KGHSH and CDR2 LQKENI. This CDR3 is 13 amino acids long. CDR3 sequence (DNA): TGTGCCAGCTCACCGGACATGAACACTGAAGCTTTCTTT. Translating gives CASSPDMNTEAFF.

V usage is TRBV21-1 and J usage is TRBJ1-5. TRBV21-1 is marked as a pseudogene. This CDR3 comprises 13 residues. The CDR3 region has the DNA TGTGCCAGCTCCAATCGGGACAATCAGCCCCAGCATTTT. It translates to CASSNRDNQPQHF.

The chain links TRBV4-1 to TRBJ1-4; D uncertain. This CDR3 has 16 amino acids. V lost 2 bases and J lost 7, with 17 bases in between. Germline V gene sequence: CDR1 MGHRA, CDR2 YSYEKL. CDR3 region: CASSQTHVGIGEKLFF. The CDR3 DNA follows: TGCGCCAGCAGCCAAACACACGTGGGCATCGGTGAAAAACTGTTTTTT.

This clone was detected only a few times. The genes are TRBV30 and TRBJ1-1; no firm D call. The V end was cut by 5 bases, the J end by 2 bases, with 6 bases between. This CDR3 is 11 amino acids long. The germline V gene has CDR1 GTSNPN and CDR2 SVGIG (reference sequence). CDR3 sequence: CAWGRNTEAFF. The DNA of the CDR3 is TGTGCCTGGGGACGAAACACTGAAGCTTTCTTT.

The rearrangement joins TRBV25-1 to TRBJ2-7; TRBD1 agrees at 9 bases. The CDR3 has 16 amino acids. V lost 5 bases and J lost 3; bases outside the gene matches: 11. Germline values: CDR1 MGHDK, CDR2 SYGVNS. The CDR3 sequence is CASSLCAGTGLYEQYF. The CDR3 DNA is TGTGCCAGCAGTTTGTGCGCCGGGACAGGGCTCTACGAGCAGTACTTC.

V usage is TRBV30 and J usage is TRBJ1-1, with D possibly TRBD1 on 5 matching bases. Trimming took 5 bases from V and 4 from J, leaving 14 bases between them. The length of the CDR3 is 13 residues. Germline V lookup: CDR1 GTSNPN, CDR2 SVGIG (reference sequence). This chain's CDR3 is CAWEVGVGTEAFF. CDR3 coding DNA: TGTGCCTGGGAGGTAGGGGTGGGCACTGAAGCTTTCTTT.

This clone was recorded only once. The genes are TRBV19 and TRBJ1-5, with D perhaps matching TRBD1 (5 bases). The germline V gene has CDR1 LNHDA and CDR2 SQIVND (reference sequence). Trimming took 7 bases from V and 0 from J, leaving 16 bases between them. The CDR3 length is 16 residues. CDR3 loop: CASTGKTEYSNQPQHF. The CDR3 region has the DNA TGTGCCAGTACCGGGAAGACAGAATATAGCAATCAGCCCCAGCATTTT.

This chain connects TRBV13 to TRBJ1-2, with 10 bases aligning to TRBD1. V trimming: 5 bases; J trimming: 4 bases; junction bases outside the gene matches: 7. Germline CDR1 PRHDT, CDR2 FYEKMQ (reference sequence). The CDR3 is 15 amino acids. The CDR3 sequence is CASSTGTGETYGYTF. The CDR3 DNA reads TGTGCCAGCAGCACAGGGACAGGGGAGACCTATGGCTACACCTTC.

The chain uses TRBV6-6 and TRBJ1-4; D ambiguous. Deletions cut 6 bases from V and 7 bases from J, with 9 bases between. The CDR3 contains 12 residues. CDR1 MNHNY and CDR2 SVGAGI come from the germline V gene (reference sequence). CDR3 amino acids: CASSLRREKLFF. CDR3 nucleotide sequence: TGTGCCAGCAGCTTACGACGTGAAAAACTGTTTTTT.